The rows below give T cell receptor beta chains drawn from one sample of a study of shared clonotypes between healthy human individuals. Only in-frame clones appear in the TCRdb table, and some are missing; sequencing was by immunoSEQ multiplex PCR. The top ten hold 1.5% to 2% of the sample, which has hundreds of thousands of clones, more than 70% seen once. Sequenced input: memory CD4+ T cells sorted from blood. These receptors all stem from a woman aged 30 to 39 in good health. Each CDR3 is given with its conserved first and last residue. The D gene is left open where the match is weak. Some rows have no size entry. The others give once, few or many, or a class for an expanded clone.

CAIRGEGDSNQPQHF,TGTGCCATCAGGGGGGAAGGTGATAGCAATCAGCCCCAGCATTTT,few,.,TRBV10-3,TRBJ1-5
CASAEGTTNEKLFF,TGTGCCAGCGCCGAGGGCACAACTAATGAAAAACTGTTTTTT,.,.,TRBV7-9,TRBJ1-4
CSVASGRYNEQFF,TGCAGCGTCGCTAGCGGGAGGTACAATGAGCAGTTCTTC,.,TRBD2,TRBV29-1,TRBJ2-1
CSVTMKTGSTEAFF,TGCAGCGTTACCATGAAGACAGGGAGCACTGAAGCTTTCTTT,.,TRBD1,TRBV29-1,TRBJ1-1
CASSVGGGRSSYNEQFF,TGTGCCAGCAGCGTGGGGGGCGGACGAAGCTCCTACAATGAGCAGTTCTTC,.,.,TRBV9,TRBJ2-1
CASGSRGQGATEQYF,TGTGCCAGCGGATCACGGGGACAGGGGGCTACCGAGCAGTACTTC,.,TRBD1,TRBV28,TRBJ2-7
CASGGRSYEQYF,TGTGCCAGCGGAGGCAGAAGCTACGAGCAGTACTTC,.,.,TRBV2,TRBJ2-7
CASSDRGTDTQYF,TGTGCCAGCAGCGACAGGGGCACAGATACGCAGTATTTT,.,TRBD1,TRBV6-6,TRBJ2-3
CASSEEGLVAYNEQFF,TGTGCCAGCAGTGAAGAGGGACTAGTAGCCTACAATGAGCAGTTCTTC,.,TRBD2,TRBV2,TRBJ2-1
CASSYSYRVGYEQYF,TGTGCCAGCAGTTACTCGTACAGGGTGGGCTACGAGCAGTACTTC,.,.,TRBV6-5,TRBJ2-7
CASSWEGTEAFF,TGCGCCAGCAGCTGGGAGGGAACTGAAGCTTTCTTT,.,.,TRBV5-1,TRBJ1-1
CAISAQGNTIYF,TGTGCCATCAGTGCACAGGGAAACACCATATATTTT,.,.,TRBV10-3,TRBJ1-3
CASSPGQGAARGYTF,TGTGCCAGCAGTCCCGGACAGGGGGCCGCCCGCGGCTACACCTTC,many,TRBD1,TRBV28,TRBJ1-2
CASSYFELAKNIQYF,TGTGCCAGCAGCTACTTCGAGTTAGCCAAAAACATTCAGTACTTC,.,.,TRBV2,TRBJ2-4
CASSPDWGDTQYF,TGCGCCAGCTCCCCTGACTGGGGAGATACGCAGTATTTT,.,.,TRBV10-1,TRBJ2-3
CASSENRVGANVLTF,TGTGCCAGCAGTGAAAACAGGGTCGGGGCCAACGTCCTGACTTTC,.,.,TRBV6-4,TRBJ2-6
CASSENEQFF,TGTGCCAGCAGTGAGAATGAGCAGTTCTTC,.,.,TRBV9,TRBJ2-1
CASSAVQSFNSPYGYTF,TGTGCCAGCAGCGCTGTCCAATCATTCAATTCTCCCTATGGCTACACCTTC,.,.,TRBV9,TRBJ1-2
CASSPLDRESEKLFF,TGTGCCAGCAGCCCACTGGACAGGGAGAGTGAAAAACTGTTTTTT,many,TRBD1,TRBV7-8,TRBJ1-4
CASGFLGLYTGELFF,TGTGCTAGTGGTTTTTTGGGTTTGTACACCGGGGAGCTGTTTTTT,once,.,TRBV12-5,TRBJ2-2
CAWGVYEQFF,TGTGCCTGGGGGGTATATGAGCAGTTCTTC,.,.,TRBV30,TRBJ2-1
CATHPWGVPNTGELFF,TGTGCCACCCATCCTTGGGGCGTCCCGAACACCGGGGAGCTGTTTTTT,.,.,TRBV19,TRBJ2-2
CASSIRPPVGYTF,TGTGCCAGTAGTATTCGTCCACCGGTGGGCTACACCTTC,.,.,TRBV19,TRBJ1-2
CASSLETLYEQYF,TGCGCCAGCAGCTTGGAGACCCTCTACGAGCAGTACTTC,.,.,TRBV5-1,TRBJ2-7
CASSPGSGTPGANVLTF,TGTGCCAGCTCACCGGGGTCTGGAACCCCTGGGGCCAACGTCCTGACTTTC,once,.,TRBV18,TRBJ2-6
CASSLTSGRNEQYF,TGTGCCAGCAGCTTGACTAGCGGGAGAAACGAGCAGTACTTC,few,TRBD2,TRBV5-5,TRBJ2-7
CASSGVDGTQYF,TGTGCCAGTTCAGGGGTTGACGGGACCCAGTACTTC,.,.,TRBV19,TRBJ2-5
CASRRGDYGYTF,TGTGCCAGTCGAAGGGGGGACTATGGCTACACCTTC,.,.,TRBV19,TRBJ1-2
CSVALVGQGSPNYGYTF,TGCAGCGTTGCATTGGTGGGACAGGGCTCACCAAACTATGGCTACACCTTC,few,TRBD1,TRBV29-1,TRBJ1-2
CASSLGTADEKLFF,TGTGCCAGCAGCCTCGGGACAGCGGATGAAAAACTGTTTTTT,.,TRBD1,TRBV7-9,TRBJ1-4
CASSLTGTSDEQYF,TGTGCCAGCAGCTTAACCGGGACATCAGACGAGCAGTACTTC,.,.,TRBV11-3,TRBJ2-7
CASKESGRGAFF,TGTGCCAGTAAAGAAAGCGGCAGGGGGGCTTTCTTT,.,TRBD1,TRBV7-9,TRBJ1-1
CASKTDEDTQYF,TGTGCCAGCAAGACGGACGAGGATACGCAGTATTTT,.,.,TRBV2,TRBJ2-3
CASSAILVYNEQFF,TGTGCCAGTAGTGCGATCTTGGTGTACAATGAGCAGTTCTTC,.,.,TRBV19,TRBJ2-1
CRSGRSSEQFF,TGCCGTAGCGGGAGGTCCAGTGAGCAGTTCTTC,.,TRBD2,TRBV18,TRBJ2-1
CASSIRRAIGTEAFF,TGTGCCAGTAGTATAAGGAGGGCTATCGGCACTGAAGCTTTCTTT,few,.,TRBV19,TRBJ1-1